The sequence of this T cell receptor beta chain was determined in a study of shared clonotypes between healthy human individuals. Study observations and caveats: Naive subsets generally exceeded memory subsets in estimated richness. Roughly 4.6% of naive CD4 clonotypes were common to four donors.

This table comes from immunoSEQ multiplex PCR, and its TCRdb copy is limited to in-frame clones, with some not included. The sample carries 2.3 million or so clones, over 85% recorded once. On this clone itself: Its antigen is unknown.

This TCR came from a man between 18 and 29 years old in good health. Some clones in this sample may be carry-over from other donors' samples. Source material: naive CD4+ T cells from PBMCs. Subset meaning: CD45RA+ positively selected.

The CDR3 sequence is CAWSVGLGYQETQYF. The CDR3 nucleotides are TGTGCCTGGAGTGTAGGGCTGGGGTACCAAGAGACCCAGTACTTC. The chain links TRBV30 to TRBJ2-5, with D unclear. The CDR3 sequence is 15 residues long. Germline V gene data show CDR1 as GTSNPN and CDR2 as SVGIG (reference sequence). Trimming cost V 0 bases and J 0 bases, with 11 bases left between them. The full variable domain, completed using reference TRBV30 and TRBJ2-5, is SQTIHQWPATLVQPVGSPLSLECTVEGTSNPNLYWYRQAAGRGLQLLFYSVGIGQISSEVPQNLSASRPQDRQFILSSKKLLLSDSGFYLCAWSVGLGYQETQYFGPGTRLLVL.